Listed below are T cell receptor beta chains from one sample, sequenced in a study of blood T cell repertoires in COVID-19. TCRdb's table, derived via immunoSEQ multiplex PCR, lists solely in-frame clones and lacks some. This table holds roughly 100,000 clones, about 82% found once. Sequencing was done on a sample of peripheral blood. These receptors were taken from a man older than 75 with COVID-19, enrolled during active disease. Both conserved end residues are part of each CDR3. A D gene is named only where the DNA matches it firmly. The size entry is marked missing in some rows and otherwise reads once, few, many or a size class.

TRBV12-3/TRBV12-4	TRBD1	TRBJ1-5	-	TGTGCCAGCAGTTGGGACAGAGCTTGGCCCCAGCATTTT	CASSWDRAWPQHF
TRBV7-2	TRBD2	TRBJ2-5	-	TGTGCCAGCAGCCCTACCGGGGGGCTAAGCGGGAGGGTGCAAGAGACCCAGTACTTC	CASSPTGGLSGRVQETQYF
TRBV6-5	TRBD1	TRBJ1-1	-	TGTGCCAGCAGTTACTCGATTACAGGGGCCGACACTGAAGCTTTCTTT	CASSYSITGADTEAFF
TRBV5-1	TRBD1	TRBJ1-2	once	TGCGCCAGCAGCTTGGAACCAGGGGGCAACGTACGCTACACCTTC	CASSLEPGGNVRYTF
TRBV13	TRBD1	TRBJ2-7	-	TGTGCCAGCAGCCTGGACAGGGGCTACGAGCAGTACTTC	CASSLDRGYEQYF
TRBV28	-	TRBJ2-1	-	TGTGCCAGCAGTTTATCCAGCCCCGGACAAGATGAGCAGTTCTTC	CASSLSSPGQDEQFF
TRBV28	-	TRBJ2-5	-	TGTGCCAGCACCTCGCCAGGACAAGAGACCCAGTACTTC	CASTSPGQETQYF
TRBV4-1	-	TRBJ2-7	few	TGCGCCAGCAGCCAAGCCCCCGGCCTTGGAGACGAGCAGTACTTC	CASSQAPGLGDEQYF
TRBV9	-	TRBJ2-6	-	TGTGCCAGCAGCGATCAAGGGAGCTCTGGGGCCAACGTCCTGACTTTC	CASSDQGSSGANVLTF
TRBV2	TRBD1	TRBJ1-1	-	TGTGCCAGCAGTCTTAGACAGGGGGCGACTGAAGCTTTCTTT	CASSLRQGATEAFF
TRBV2	-	TRBJ1-2	-	TGTGCCAGCAGTGACGTGACCGAGGACTATGGCTACACCTTC	CASSDVTEDYGYTF
TRBV7-7	-	TRBJ2-7	-	TGTGCTAGCAGCTTACGGGCGGACAGTTCCTACGAGCAGTACTTC	CASSLRADSSYEQYF
TRBV15	TRBD1	TRBJ2-7	-	TGTGCCACCAGTATCCCGGGACAGGGACAGCAGTACTTC	CATSIPGQGQQYF
TRBV6-1	-	TRBJ1-6	once	TGTGCCAGCAGTCCACGACAGGCTAATTCACCCCTCCACTTT	CASSPRQANSPLHF
TRBV9	TRBD1	TRBJ1-2	few	TGTGCCAGCAGCGTAGGGGGACAGGGGGGACCCTATGGCTACACCTTC	CASSVGGQGGPYGYTF
TRBV7-9	-	TRBJ1-5	-	TGTGCCAGCAGCTTCAGCGACAATCAGCCCCAGCATTTT	CASSFSDNQPQHF
TRBV19	TRBD1	TRBJ2-2	-	TGTGCCAGTAAAAACCTATTGGACAGGGGGCAAACGAACACCGGGGAGCTGTTTTTT	CASKNLLDRGQTNTGELFF